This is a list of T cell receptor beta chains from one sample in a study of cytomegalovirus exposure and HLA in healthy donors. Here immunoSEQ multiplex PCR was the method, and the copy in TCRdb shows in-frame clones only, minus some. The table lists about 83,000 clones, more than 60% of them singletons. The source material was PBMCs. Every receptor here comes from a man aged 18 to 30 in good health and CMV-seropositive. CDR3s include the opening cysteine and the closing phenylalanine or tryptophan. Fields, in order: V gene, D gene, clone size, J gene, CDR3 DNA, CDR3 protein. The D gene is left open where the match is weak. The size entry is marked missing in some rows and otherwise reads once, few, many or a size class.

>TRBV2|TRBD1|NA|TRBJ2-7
TGTGCCACCGATCGGACAGGGGGGACCGAGCAGTACTTC
CATDRTGGTEQYF
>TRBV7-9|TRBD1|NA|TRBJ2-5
TGTGCCAGCAGAAGTTCCGGGACAGTTAGGGAGACCCAGTACTTC
CASRSSGTVRETQYF
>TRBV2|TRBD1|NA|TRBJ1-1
TGTGCCAGCAGCGCCGGACAGGGGGCGGGTACTGAAGCTTTCTTT
CASSAGQGAGTEAFF
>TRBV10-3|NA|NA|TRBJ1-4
TGTGCCATCAGTGAGTTTCTTAATGAAAAACTGTTTTTT
CAISEFLNEKLFF
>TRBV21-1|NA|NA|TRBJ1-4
TGTGCCAGCCTGTATAGGGGTGAAAAACTGTTTTTT
CASLYRGEKLFF
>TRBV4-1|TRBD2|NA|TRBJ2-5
TGCGCCAGCAGCCAAGCGTTCCTAGCGGGAGTTAAGGAGACCCAGTACTTC
CASSQAFLAGVKETQYF
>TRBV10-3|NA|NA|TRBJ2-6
TGTGCCATCACCAACTCTGGGGCCAACGTCCTGACTTTC
CAITNSGANVLTF
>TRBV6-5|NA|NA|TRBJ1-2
TGTGCCAGCAGTTATGGCGGAATTCAAAACTATGGCTACACCTTC
CASSYGGIQNYGYTF
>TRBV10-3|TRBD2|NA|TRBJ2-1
TGTGCCATCAGTACACCCACTAGCGGGAACAATGAGCAGTTCTTC
CAISTPTSGNNEQFF
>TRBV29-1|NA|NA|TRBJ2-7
TGCAGCGTCCGACACGACGAGCAGTACTTC
CSVRHDEQYF
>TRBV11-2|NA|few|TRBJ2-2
TGTGCCAGCGGCTGGAGACGCACCGGGGAGCTGTTTTTT
CASGWRRTGELFF
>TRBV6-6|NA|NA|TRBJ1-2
TGTGCCAGCAGTTACTCGGACACCGTAAACTATGGCTACACCTTC
CASSYSDTVNYGYTF
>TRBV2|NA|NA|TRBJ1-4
TGTGCCAGCAGTGAGAGCACAGGGAATGAAAAACTGTTTTTT
CASSESTGNEKLFF
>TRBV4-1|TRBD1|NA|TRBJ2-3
TGCGCCAGCAGCCAAAACCACCACAGGGGAGCAGATACGCAGTATTTT
CASSQNHHRGADTQYF
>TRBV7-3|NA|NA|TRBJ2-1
TGTGCCAGCAGCCCCGAGGGTCTATACAATGAGCAGTTCTTC
CASSPEGLYNEQFF
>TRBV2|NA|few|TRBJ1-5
TGTGCCAGCAGCAGGGATGCGGCTGGTCAGCCCCAGCATTTT
CASSRDAAGQPQHF
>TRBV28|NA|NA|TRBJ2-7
TGTGCCAGCAGTTTATCTAGCATCGAGCAGTACTTC
CASSLSSIEQYF
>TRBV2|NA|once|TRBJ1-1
TGTGCCAGCTCAAGTAAACAGCTCAACACTGAAGCTTTCTTT
CASSSKQLNTEAFF
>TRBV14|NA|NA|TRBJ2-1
TGTGCCAGCAGCCAGGGACTTAATTACAATGAGCAGTTCTTC
CASSQGLNYNEQFF
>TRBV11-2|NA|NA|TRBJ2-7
TGTGCCAGCAGCCTAACGACTGACGCCTACGAGCAGTACTTC
CASSLTTDAYEQYF
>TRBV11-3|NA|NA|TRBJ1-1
TGTGCCAGCAGCCGTGACAGGCGCACTGAAGCTTTCTTT
CASSRDRRTEAFF
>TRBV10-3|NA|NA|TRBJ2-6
TGTGCCATCAAAGGGGGACCTGGGGCCAACGTCCTGACTTTC
CAIKGGPGANVLTF
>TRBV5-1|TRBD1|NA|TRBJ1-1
TGCGCCAGCAGCCCGGGGGACAGGGTAAACACTGAAGCTTTCTTT
CASSPGDRVNTEAFF
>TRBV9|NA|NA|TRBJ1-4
TGTGCCAGCAGCACGGGGACTACTGAAAAACTGTTTTTT
CASSTGTTEKLFF